The following is a TCR beta chain sequence with its context. The target of this receptor is not known. Base quality data are lacking; no much larger clone is found one base away. Library creation used PCR. Sequencing took place on a NextSeq 500. Preparation of bulk TCR libraries followed a previously described approach, with the TCR primers listed in Table S5. Total RNA was purified with the Qiagen AllPrep DNA/RNA kit. Reads from multiple sequencing runs of the same library were pooled before analysis. Regarding the original processing steps: Reads were retained only if an exact TCR constant sequence was present, and the retained reads were trimmed to 150 nt and grouped according to their 12-nt molecular barcodes. Reads inside each barcode group were sub-clustered using a 15% Levenshtein threshold, and a quality-weighted consensus sequence was constructed for each RNA molecule. Non-functional sequences were discarded, and so were lower-count sequences lying one edit away from another sequence. Based on a fit of two negative binomial distributions, barcode sub-clusters having less than 20% of the maximum read count were discarded. TCRdb trimmed public reads at Q25 via fastp, called clones via MiXCR and kept in-frame beta chains. Entries that share a CDR3 protein sequence are merged under the most common genes and DNA. TCRdb, not the original authors, processed these V and J calls. The sample table holds about 510,000 distinct CDR3 sequences, of which 25% were seen once. The top ten constitute 0.7% to 0.9% of the sample.

These data come from a study of molecular identifiers for immune sequencing clone quantification (dated by TCRdb to the late 2010s). For the wider study: For a replicate experiment, RNA from around 18,000 or 91,000 naive CD8 T cells was divided into five aliquots, and four of the five aliquots were sequenced. This methods study benchmarked molecular-identifier clustering-based TCR repertoire sequencing (MIDCIRS) and TCR RNA copy counting, using CD8 T cells to do so. The research as a whole found: Even against a background of around 900,000 naive CD8 T cells, spiked-in Jurkat TCR RNA amounting to a single cell's worth was reported to be detectable. The naive libraries included spiked-in Jurkat TCR RNA (roughly eleven copies' worth), and this Jurkat TCR RNA is not part of the donor repertoire. Identical TCR molecules sharing a barcode could cause highly expanded clone sizes to be underestimated. When barcode sub-clustering was left out, chimeric consensus sequences inflated TCR diversity, with chimeras reaching as high as 47%. In CMV-specific effector cells, clones with more than 20 RNA copies accounted for over 98% of molecules, whereas in naive cells such clones accounted for under 1%. About 3.1 recovered TCR RNA copies per cell were obtained by modeling, versus about 9.7 by digital PCR, implying a capture efficiency of about 30%.

For this chain, trimming is 1 base at the V end and 7 bases at the J end, and the number of junction bases without a gene match is 7. The CDR3 spans 15 residues, from the cysteine through the phenylalanine. Only the CDR3 part of the read is kept: 45 bases, read in frame from the first base. According to the germline V gene (reference sequence), CDR1 reads LGHDT and CDR2 reads YNNKEL. Libraries of naive CD8 T cells were generated from about 21,000 to 970,000 sorted cells, with 10%, 30% or 50% of the purified RNA used. On a BD FACSAria II, naive CD8 T cells were FACS-sorted as CD8+CD4-CCR7+CD45RA+ and collected into RLT Plus buffer. To test detection sensitivity, Jurkat RNA equal to 9 to 10 TCR copies was added to samples of about 17,000-1,100,000 naive CD8 T cells. CD8 T cells were enriched with RosetteSep CD8+ T Cell Enrichment Cocktail and Ficoll-Paque, followed by ACK red cell lysis.

Material for sequencing was naive CD8+ T cells from blood, with Jurkat cell RNA spiked in. The cell subset or site tag for this specimen amounts to: FACS-sorted CD8+CD4-CCR7+CD45RA+ naive T cells. This sequence originates from a human donor in good health. Some libraries in this study had Jurkat cell RNA spiked in. The chain is made from TRBV3-1 and TRBJ2-1, with TRBD2 identical over 7 junction bases. DNA sequence: TGTGCCAGCAGCCAAGTTCCGGGAGGTTGGAATGAGCAGTTCTTC. Translated, this is CASSQVPGGWNEQFF.